This record concerns one T cell receptor (beta chain) sequence. The antigen this receptor binds is unknown. No quality values exist for individual bases; no much larger clone is one base distant. Donors were healthy HIV-negative adults with no recently reported acute infections or vaccinations. Every donor was a Caucasian adult living in Nashville, Tennessee, USA. CD4+ T cells were enriched through magnetic negative selection, after which naive cells were positively selected on CD45RA and the remaining negative fraction served as the memory subset. Blood was obtained by leukapheresis, after which PBMCs were separated by Ficoll-Histopaque density gradient centrifugation and cryopreserved in liquid nitrogen vapor phase. Analytical flow cytometry was used to check the purity and quantity of every magnetically sorted T cell population. Each sorted fraction had its genomic DNA isolated and then quantified by UV absorbance on a Nanodrop 2000c.

The entry originates in a study of shared clonotypes between healthy human individuals (dated by TCRdb to 2018 to 2020). Concerning the study at large: The cohort comprised a couple of women and a few men aged 18 to 49 years. To increase sequencing depth and limit assay-specific biases, TCR repertoire library preparation and sequencing were carried out by different laboratories using diverse techniques. Between about 0.8 and 9 billion PBMCs per donor were obtained by leukapheresis. For each donor, CD4 naive and CD4 memory were each run on three plates, CD8 naive on two plates, and CD8 memory on one plate. To estimate repertoire size and how much clonotype sharing occurs between individuals, the study deeply sequenced the blood TCR repertoires of several healthy adults.

Beyond this particular receptor, the publication reports: Rarefaction of sorted-subset datasets indicated incomplete sequencing despite the large sequencing depth. Based on pairwise subsampling, the degree of clonotype sharing among donors was expected to be affected by sequencing depth. Only blood was sampled, and tissue TCR repertoires likely differ from those in blood. Clonotypes shared by all four sorted-subset donors showed higher generation probabilities than non-shared clonotypes. Because the study included a small number of donors, the genetic and exposure-history diversity represented was limited. Across a handful of donors, roughly 5.4% of naive CD4, roughly 3.8% of naive CD8, about 2.3% of memory CD4, and 0.3% to 0.45% of memory CD8 clonotypes were shared. Naive subsets generally had larger estimated clonotype richness than memory subsets.

Using the deep immunoSEQ assay, TCR CDR3 regions were amplified from genomic DNA by multiplex PCR. For each cell subset, the extracted genomic DNA was distributed evenly across all wells of several immunoSEQ 96-well plates, and each plate served as one replicate. For sorted subsets, around 200 ng genomic DNA, equal to tens of thousands of T cell genomes, was loaded into each replicate PCR. Purified libraries were measured with a Qubit 3.0 fluorometer, size-checked on a Bioanalyzer 2100, and measured again with the KAPA Library Quantification kit. Each immunoSEQ 96-well plate was sequenced on its own single-read 150-cycle Illumina NextSeq 550 flow cell. Regarding the original processing steps: Because the immunoSEQ output included only junctional sequences and no quality scores, the filtering could not be the same as the filtering used for full-length reads. Sequences were annotated with PyIR, a Python wrapper for IgBLAST v1.9, and V/J genes and CDR3 were assigned using IMGT germline references. Reads were removed for weak V/J assignments (E-value above 1e-6), missing CDR3, stop codons, out-of-frame junctions, or ambiguous translated residues. V3J clonotypes were defined as sequences sharing an identical inferred V gene, J gene, and CDR3 amino acid sequence. Percentage overlap between repertoires was computed as shared unique clonotypes divided by the size of the smaller repertoire. Three approaches were used to assess repertoire richness: RTK rarefaction, the Chao1 estimator, and Recon v2.1 estimates of unobserved clonotypes. Generation probabilities were computed with OLGA for all TCRbeta clonotypes obtained by the gDNA method from four donors. TCRdb limited this immuneACCESS table to in-frame rearrangements with V and J called. A share of clones is missing; checked studies link under half to unresolved V genes, and the rest is unexplained. V and J calls and clone size are copied from that table; D and trimming were computed from the DNA. The sample table shows some 1,600,000 clones, and about 98% are seen once. The ten most abundant clones make up 0.45% of the sample.

Sequencing was carried out using naive CD4+ T cells sorted from blood. The sample's cell subset or site, from its label and the paper: CD45RA+ positively selected. The sequence was obtained from a man aged 30 to 45 in good health.

The CDR3 protein sequence reads: CASSARDKSNQPQHF. In nucleotide form, the sequence is TGTGCCAGCAGCGCCCGGGACAAGAGCAATCAGCCCCAGCATTTT. Here the chain combines TRBV7-8 and TRBJ1-5, with TRBD1 perhaps the D gene, on 6 matching bases. CDR3 length: 15 amino acids, cysteine to phenylalanine. The retained sequence is limited to the CDR3, 45 bases, with the frame set at the first base. The germline V gene supplies CDR1 SGHVS and CDR2 FQNEAQ. V and J lose 5 bases and 1 base, and a span of 12 bases separates them.